These T cell receptor beta chains were read from a single sample in a study of shared clonotypes between healthy human individuals. Repertoires were generated with immunoSEQ multiplex PCR, while TCRdb's copy carries only in-frame clones and drops some. The repertoire includes around 700,000 clones, approximately 75% of them detected once, and about 1.7% sits in the top ten. The specimen was memory CD4+ T cells sorted from blood. Every receptor here comes from a woman younger than 45 in good health. Each CDR3 is given without its conserved first and last residue. Each record gives: D gene, V gene, clone size, J gene, CDR3 protein. D genes are given only for firm matches. For some rows the clone size is stated as once, few or many, or as a class when expanded; others skip it.

.,TRBV7-9,.,TRBJ2-4,ASSSPYAKNIQY
TRBD1,TRBV25-1,.,TRBJ2-2,ASSRIGDSHGTGELF
.,TRBV5-4,.,TRBJ2-7,ASSLVASYNEQY
.,TRBV5-1,.,TRBJ1-1,ASSLAGAENTEAF
.,TRBV14,few,TRBJ1-4,ASSQGGSELF
.,TRBV11-2,.,TRBJ2-7,ASSSPGLSRYEQY
TRBD1,TRBV10-1,.,TRBJ2-1,ASSDTTGGGNEQF
TRBD1,TRBV6-5,.,TRBJ2-7,ASSRPGQQFYEQY
.,TRBV30,.,TRBJ1-5,AWQLQGGQPQH
.,TRBV2,.,TRBJ2-2,ASSGGQIGYTGELF
.,TRBV18,.,TRBJ2-1,ASSGTPTGHNEQF
.,TRBV4-2,.,TRBJ2-4,ASSQEVVQGNIQY
TRBD1,TRBV5-1,.,TRBJ2-7,ASSFGDRDRPEQY
TRBD1,TRBV2,.,TRBJ1-1,ASRKDRVGTEAF
.,TRBV21-1,once,TRBJ2-3,ASSRTSGWRDTQY
.,TRBV10-3,.,TRBJ1-2,AIRQGLGYGYT
.,TRBV6-1,.,TRBJ1-5,ASIPSGASVGPQH
.,TRBV11-2,.,TRBJ2-7,ASSSNYEGTYEQY
.,TRBV19,.,TRBJ1-3,ASSVQGSGNTIY
TRBD2,TRBV30,many,TRBJ2-3,AVRGLAVNTQY
TRBD1,TRBV6-6,.,TRBJ2-2,ASSRTGGTGELF
.,TRBV19,few,TRBJ1-2,ASSIIGLYGYT
TRBD2,TRBV4-1,.,TRBJ2-1,ASSQGTSSYNEQF
.,TRBV2,many,TRBJ1-5,ASSEGPNQPQH